The rows below give T cell receptor beta chains drawn from one sample of a study of T cell responses to AZD1222 COVID-19 vaccine. The assay was immunoSEQ multiplex PCR, and TCRdb's table has in-frame clones only and misses some. Of 85,000 to 130,000 clones listed, around 90% are singletons. The material sequenced was peripheral blood, taken on day 0 of AZD1222 vaccination. The receptors here all came from an adult in good health. The CDR3 runs from the conserved cysteine through the conserved F or W. D genes are given only for firm matches. Only some rows state a clone size, as once, few, many or a class for expanded clones.

CDR3 DNA: TGTGCCTGGATCAGGGGGAGAGTCTACTACAATGAGCAGTTCTTC; CDR3 protein: CAWIRGRVYYNEQFF; D gene: TRBD1; V gene: TRBV30; clone size: .; CDR3 length: 15; J gene: TRBJ2-1
CDR3 DNA: TGTGCCAGCACCCGGGACAGGGGCCAGGACACTGAAGCTTTCTTT; CDR3 protein: CASTRDRGQDTEAFF; D gene: TRBD1; V gene: TRBV27; clone size: .; CDR3 length: 15; J gene: TRBJ1-1
CDR3 DNA: TGTGCCAGTAGCGGGGGCGCAGGTCAGCCCCAGCATTTT; CDR3 protein: CASSGGAGQPQHF; D gene: .; V gene: TRBV19; clone size: .; CDR3 length: 13; J gene: TRBJ1-5
CDR3 DNA: TGTGCCAGTAGTATTATGGGAGTGGGTGAAAAACTGTTTTTT; CDR3 protein: CASSIMGVGEKLFF; D gene: .; V gene: TRBV19; clone size: .; CDR3 length: 14; J gene: TRBJ1-4
CDR3 DNA: TGTGCCAGCAGCCAAGATCCAAACTCTGGGGCCAACGTCCTGACTTTC; CDR3 protein: CASSQDPNSGANVLTF; D gene: .; V gene: TRBV4-2; clone size: .; CDR3 length: 16; J gene: TRBJ2-6
CDR3 DNA: TGTGCCAGCAGCTACGACAGGGGGTCGGGGGCCAACGTCCTGACTTTC; CDR3 protein: CASSYDRGSGANVLTF; D gene: TRBD1; V gene: TRBV5-8; clone size: .; CDR3 length: 16; J gene: TRBJ2-6
CDR3 DNA: TGTGCCAGCAGTTCATTTCAGGGGTCGTCCTATAATTCACCCCTCCACTTT; CDR3 protein: CASSSFQGSSYNSPLHF; D gene: .; V gene: TRBV6-2/TRBV6-3; clone size: .; CDR3 length: 17; J gene: TRBJ1-6
CDR3 DNA: TGTGCCAGCAGCTTACGGGAGGGGACCGGGGAGCTGTTTTTT; CDR3 protein: CASSLREGTGELFF; D gene: TRBD2; V gene: TRBV11-2; clone size: .; CDR3 length: 14; J gene: TRBJ2-2
CDR3 DNA: TGTGCCAGCAGTTTAAGTGCAGTGGGATCCTACGAGCAGTACTTC; CDR3 protein: CASSLSAVGSYEQYF; D gene: .; V gene: TRBV27; clone size: once; CDR3 length: 15; J gene: TRBJ2-7
CDR3 DNA: TGTGCCAGCAGCGTACAGGGGGCGGATGGCTACACCTTC; CDR3 protein: CASSVQGADGYTF; D gene: TRBD1; V gene: TRBV9; clone size: once; CDR3 length: 13; J gene: TRBJ1-2
CDR3 DNA: TGTGCCAGCAGCCGCGACAGGGTGGGGAGACAAGATACGCAGTATTTT; CDR3 protein: CASSRDRVGRQDTQYF; D gene: TRBD1; V gene: TRBV4-2; clone size: medium-sized; CDR3 length: 16; J gene: TRBJ2-3
CDR3 DNA: TGTGCTAGCAGCTGGGGCCGGGGTTCTGGGGCCAACGTCCTGACTTTC; CDR3 protein: CASSWGRGSGANVLTF; D gene: .; V gene: TRBV7-7; clone size: few; CDR3 length: 16; J gene: TRBJ2-6
CDR3 DNA: TGCGCCAGCAGGGACAACTATGGCTACACCTTC; CDR3 protein: CASRDNYGYTF; D gene: .; V gene: TRBV5-1; clone size: .; CDR3 length: 11; J gene: TRBJ1-2
CDR3 DNA: TGTGCCAGCAGCCAAGACTACGAGCAGTACTTC; CDR3 protein: CASSQDYEQYF; D gene: .; V gene: TRBV3-1/TRBV3-2; clone size: .; CDR3 length: 11; J gene: TRBJ2-7
CDR3 DNA: TGTGCCAGCAGCCAATATCTAGCGGGAGCGGGGGAGCAGTTCTTC; CDR3 protein: CASSQYLAGAGEQFF; D gene: TRBD2; V gene: TRBV3-1/TRBV3-2; clone size: .; CDR3 length: 15; J gene: TRBJ2-1
CDR3 DNA: TGTGCCAGTAGTATAGGCCAGACCTCTCAAATGGGCCAAGAGACCCAGTACTTC; CDR3 protein: CASSIGQTSQMGQETQYF; D gene: .; V gene: TRBV19; clone size: .; CDR3 length: 18; J gene: TRBJ2-5
CDR3 DNA: TGTGCCAGCAGCCCCCAGGGTTTTACATACGAGCAGTACTTC; CDR3 protein: CASSPQGFTYEQYF; D gene: .; V gene: TRBV9; clone size: .; CDR3 length: 14; J gene: TRBJ2-7
CDR3 DNA: TGTGCCAGCAGTGTCGTCGGGAGAGGTCATGGCTACACCTTC; CDR3 protein: CASSVVGRGHGYTF; D gene: .; V gene: TRBV2; clone size: .; CDR3 length: 14; J gene: TRBJ1-2
CDR3 DNA: TGTGCCAGCAGCCAACCCGCCTGGGGCCTTGTCGGACAGACAAACACTGAAGCTTTCTTT; CDR3 protein: CASSQPAWGLVGQTNTEAFF; D gene: .; V gene: TRBV4-2; clone size: .; CDR3 length: 20; J gene: TRBJ1-1
CDR3 DNA: TGCGCCAGCAGCCTCCTCGGGGGCACAGATACGCAGTATTTT; CDR3 protein: CASSLLGGTDTQYF; D gene: .; V gene: TRBV5-1; clone size: .; CDR3 length: 14; J gene: TRBJ2-3
CDR3 DNA: TGTGCCAGCAGCCCCCAGGGTGGGCTCACGGGGGAGCTGTTTTTT; CDR3 protein: CASSPQGGLTGELFF; D gene: .; V gene: TRBV9; clone size: .; CDR3 length: 15; J gene: TRBJ2-2
CDR3 DNA: TGTGCCAGTAGTATAGGGCGGTTCCAGGCGGGTTGGGGAGCTTTCTTT; CDR3 protein: CASSIGRFQAGWGAFF; D gene: .; V gene: TRBV19; clone size: .; CDR3 length: 16; J gene: TRBJ1-1
CDR3 DNA: TGTGCCAGCAGCCATCAACCCGGGACAGGGCCGAGGAACACTGAAGCTTTCTTT; CDR3 protein: CASSHQPGTGPRNTEAFF; D gene: TRBD1; V gene: TRBV14; clone size: .; CDR3 length: 18; J gene: TRBJ1-1
CDR3 DNA: TGTGCCAGCAGCTTGGGGCGATTCTCCTACGAGCAGTACTTC; CDR3 protein: CASSLGRFSYEQYF; D gene: .; V gene: TRBV7-8; clone size: .; CDR3 length: 14; J gene: TRBJ2-7
CDR3 DNA: TGTGCCAGCAGCTTATCCGGAAACACCATATATTTT; CDR3 protein: CASSLSGNTIYF; D gene: .; V gene: TRBV7-9; clone size: .; CDR3 length: 12; J gene: TRBJ1-3
CDR3 DNA: TGTGCCAGCAGGATTTCCGGGGACACCTCCTACGAGCAGTACTTC; CDR3 protein: CASRISGDTSYEQYF; D gene: .; V gene: TRBV25-1; clone size: .; CDR3 length: 15; J gene: TRBJ2-7
CDR3 DNA: TGTGCCAGCAGCTTGGCCTGGGACAGTACAGACCAAGAGACCCAGTACTTC; CDR3 protein: CASSLAWDSTDQETQYF; D gene: TRBD1; V gene: TRBV5-6; clone size: .; CDR3 length: 17; J gene: TRBJ2-5
CDR3 DNA: TGTGCCAGCAGCGTAGGGGGGGATAATTCACCCCTCCACTTT; CDR3 protein: CASSVGGDNSPLHF; D gene: .; V gene: TRBV9; clone size: .; CDR3 length: 14; J gene: TRBJ1-6
CDR3 DNA: TGCGCCAGCAGCTTGGATTGGGTTGCGCAGTATTTT; CDR3 protein: CASSLDWVAQYF; D gene: .; V gene: TRBV5-1; clone size: once; CDR3 length: 12; J gene: TRBJ2-3
CDR3 DNA: TGTGCCAGCAGTTTTTTCAGCTCCTACGAGCAGTACTTC; CDR3 protein: CASSFFSSYEQYF; D gene: .; V gene: TRBV12-3/TRBV12-4; clone size: few; CDR3 length: 13; J gene: TRBJ2-7
CDR3 DNA: TGTGCCAGCAGCCCCCCTGGACAGGGTAACACCGGGGAGCTGTTTTTT; CDR3 protein: CASSPPGQGNTGELFF; D gene: TRBD1; V gene: TRBV5-4; clone size: .; CDR3 length: 16; J gene: TRBJ2-2
CDR3 DNA: TGTGCCAGCAGCAACGTCGGGTACCCGAGCTCCTACGAGCAGTACTTC; CDR3 protein: CASSNVGYPSSYEQYF; D gene: .; V gene: TRBV7-9; clone size: .; CDR3 length: 16; J gene: TRBJ2-7
CDR3 DNA: TGTGCCAGCAGTGAACCAGCCGGACTAGCACTTCCCAATGAGCAGTTCTTC; CDR3 protein: CASSEPAGLALPNEQFF; D gene: TRBD2; V gene: TRBV2; clone size: .; CDR3 length: 17; J gene: TRBJ2-1
CDR3 DNA: TGTGCCAGCAGCCCGGACAGGGACGGAGGCGGCTACACCTTC; CDR3 protein: CASSPDRDGGGYTF; D gene: TRBD1; V gene: TRBV16; clone size: .; CDR3 length: 14; J gene: TRBJ1-2
CDR3 DNA: TGTGCCACCGTTGACGGTATTTTTGGCAATCAGCCCCAGCATTTT; CDR3 protein: CATVDGIFGNQPQHF; D gene: .; V gene: TRBV19; clone size: .; CDR3 length: 15; J gene: TRBJ1-5
CDR3 DNA: TGCAGTGTCTTTCTAGGAGAGACCCAGTACTTC; CDR3 protein: CSVFLGETQYF; D gene: .; V gene: TRBV20-1; clone size: .; CDR3 length: 11; J gene: TRBJ2-5
CDR3 DNA: TGTGCCAGTAGCCAGGGGTACGAAAAACTGTTTTTT; CDR3 protein: CASSQGYEKLFF; D gene: .; V gene: TRBV19; clone size: .; CDR3 length: 12; J gene: TRBJ1-4
CDR3 DNA: TGTGCCAGCAGTGGGACGGCATCCACCCCTTACGAGCAGTACTTC; CDR3 protein: CASSGTASTPYEQYF; D gene: .; V gene: TRBV28; clone size: .; CDR3 length: 15; J gene: TRBJ2-7
CDR3 DNA: TGCGCCAGCAGCCAAGGTACTGAAGCTTTCTTT; CDR3 protein: CASSQGTEAFF; D gene: .; V gene: TRBV4-1; clone size: .; CDR3 length: 11; J gene: TRBJ1-1
CDR3 DNA: TGTGCCAGCTCACCAGGGCCAGGAGGAACCTTTAACTATGGCTACACCTTC; CDR3 protein: CASSPGPGGTFNYGYTF; D gene: .; V gene: TRBV18; clone size: .; CDR3 length: 17; J gene: TRBJ1-2
CDR3 DNA: TGTGCCAGCAAAGGGGGAAATCTCGAAAAACTGTTTTTT; CDR3 protein: CASKGGNLEKLFF; D gene: .; V gene: TRBV2; clone size: .; CDR3 length: 13; J gene: TRBJ1-4